This T cell receptor beta chain was captured in a study of control samples from healthy donors and cancer patients. Method: immunoSEQ multiplex PCR; TCRdb's copy keeps in-frame clones and lacks some. Altogether roughly 120,000 clones are present, over 90% being singletons, with the ten largest covering approximately 2.5%. CDR3 length: 15 residues. The V and J ends lost 5 bases and 2 bases, in that order; junction bases with no gene match: 5. The germline V gene encodes CDR1 SGHAT and CDR2 FQNNGV. The receptor's source is a man aged 30 to 39 in good health. Sequencing was performed on blood. The chain carries TRBV11-2 and TRBJ2-1, with 8 bases lining up with TRBD1. The CDR3 spells CASSASGGAYNEQFF. The CDR3 coding sequence is TGTGCCAGCAGCGCCTCAGGGGGCGCCTACAATGAGCAGTTCTTC.